The count of the clone carrying this TCR beta chain is one. V lost 4 bases, J lost 3 bases, and 14 bases lay in between. The CDR3 runs to 15 residues. Germline V lookup: CDR1 SGHKS, CDR2 YYEKEE (reference sequence). This specimen comes from a study of blood T cell repertoires in COVID-19. Looking at the study overall: T cells, B-cell-depleted T cells, or PBMCs supplied cDNA or gDNA.

Authors' analysis steps: Quantification of nucleated cells was approximated via reference gene primer amplification. Sequencing was performed with immunoSEQ multiplex PCR; in TCRdb, only in-frame clones are kept and a portion is missing. V and J calls and clone size are given by that table; D and trimming were obtained from the DNA. The sample gives roughly 30,000 clones, 60% to 80% of which show up once; 6% to 8% is in the top ten. The TCR sequence derives from a woman aged 55 to 70 with acute or convalescent COVID-19. The chain couples TRBV5-5 to TRBJ1-3, with D maybe TRBD1 (6 bases). The sample taken for sequencing was peripheral blood. The chain's CDR3 is CASSLLTGGGNTIYF. For the CDR3, the DNA is TGTGCCAGCAGCCTACTGACAGGTGGTGGAAACACCATATATTTT.